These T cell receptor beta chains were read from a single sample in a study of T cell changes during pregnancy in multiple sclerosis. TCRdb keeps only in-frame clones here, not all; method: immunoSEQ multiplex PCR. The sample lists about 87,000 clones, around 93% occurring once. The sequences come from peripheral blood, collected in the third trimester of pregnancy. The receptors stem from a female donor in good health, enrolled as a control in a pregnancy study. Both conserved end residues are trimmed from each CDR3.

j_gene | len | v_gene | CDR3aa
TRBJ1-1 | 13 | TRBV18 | ASSPRGEGNTEAF
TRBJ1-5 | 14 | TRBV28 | ASSITTAGRNQPQH
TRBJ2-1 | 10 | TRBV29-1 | SALQEWGEQF
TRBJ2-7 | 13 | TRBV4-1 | ASSQVEREASKQY
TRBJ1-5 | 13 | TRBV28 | ASSYNTQGNQPQH
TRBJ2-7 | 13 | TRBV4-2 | ASSQGLAVAYEQY
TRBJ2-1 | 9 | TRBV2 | ASTDSREQF
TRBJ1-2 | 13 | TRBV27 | ASSSRQGVGYGYT
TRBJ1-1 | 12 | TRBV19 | ASSPRTGYTEAF
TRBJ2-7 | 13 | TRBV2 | ASREGLAGGREQY
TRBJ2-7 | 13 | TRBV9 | ASSVALGQFYEQY
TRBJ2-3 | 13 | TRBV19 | ASRSASGRTDTQY
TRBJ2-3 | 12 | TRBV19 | ASSTQGSTDTQY
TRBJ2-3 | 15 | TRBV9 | ASSPPPRTGFTDTQY
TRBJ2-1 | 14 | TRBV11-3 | ASSPASGSSYNEQF
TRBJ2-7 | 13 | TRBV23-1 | ASPATFRGAYEQY
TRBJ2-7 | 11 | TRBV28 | ATVGQGAYEQY
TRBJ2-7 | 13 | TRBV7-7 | ASSLAQRELSEQY
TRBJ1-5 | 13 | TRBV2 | ASSEKGHSNQPQH
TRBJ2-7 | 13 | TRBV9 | ASSVDGARSYEQY
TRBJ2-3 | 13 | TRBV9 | ASSVAAQSTDTQY
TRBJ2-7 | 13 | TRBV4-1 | ASSQVLAGPYEQY
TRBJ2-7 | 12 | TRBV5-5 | ASSLFASYNEQY
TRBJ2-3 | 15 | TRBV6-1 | ASSEAVGQGATDTQY
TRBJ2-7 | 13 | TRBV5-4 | ASSQDRAGIYEQY
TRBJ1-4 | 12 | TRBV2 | ASNFQGLNEKLF
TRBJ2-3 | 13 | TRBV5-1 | ASSLLSGNSDTQY
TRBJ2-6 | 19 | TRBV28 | ASSFVELGGPRGDGANVLT
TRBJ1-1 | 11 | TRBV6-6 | ASSSAGGYEAF
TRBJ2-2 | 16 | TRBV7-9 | ASSPGWTSGRGAGELF
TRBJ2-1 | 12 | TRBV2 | ASKKDQTYNEQF
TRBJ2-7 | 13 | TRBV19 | ASSTGVDMDYEQY
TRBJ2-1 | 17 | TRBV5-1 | ASSLVPLAGGRTYNEQF
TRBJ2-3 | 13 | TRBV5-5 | ASSLGTRGGDTQY
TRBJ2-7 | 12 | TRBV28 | ASSFPGGVDEQY
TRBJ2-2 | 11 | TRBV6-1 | VAQRMNTGELF
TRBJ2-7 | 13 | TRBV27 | ASSLVGLPTGEQY